This TCR beta chain is drawn from a study of CD4 T cells in relation to SARS-CoV-2 and coronaviruses. The unexposed donors gave CD4+ T cells in 2011-2018, prior to COVID-19. After nine to ten days of culture, CD4+ T cells were isolated. As cell numbers allowed, unexposed-donor CD4+ T cells faced SARS-CoV-2 S/N and four cold-coronavirus spikes. Regarding this clone: What it binds is not known.

Germline CDR1 SGHTA, CDR2 FQGNSA. This CDR3 has 15 residues. The V and J ends lost 1 base and 11 bases, in that order; junction bases with no gene match: 12. TCRdb's copy holds only in-frame clones and misses some; the assay was immunoSEQ multiplex PCR. The sample lists 25,000 to 35,000 clones, 70% to 85% occurring once. Material: CD4+ T cells from PBMCs, cultured in vitro. The V and J genes are TRBV7-2 and TRBJ1-1; TRBD1 matches 8 bases. The receptor comes from a human donor in good health. This CDR3 reads CASSLGQPGGGEAFF. The CDR3 DNA is TGTGCCAGCAGCTTAGGGCAGCCAGGGGGCGGCGAGGCTTTCTTT.